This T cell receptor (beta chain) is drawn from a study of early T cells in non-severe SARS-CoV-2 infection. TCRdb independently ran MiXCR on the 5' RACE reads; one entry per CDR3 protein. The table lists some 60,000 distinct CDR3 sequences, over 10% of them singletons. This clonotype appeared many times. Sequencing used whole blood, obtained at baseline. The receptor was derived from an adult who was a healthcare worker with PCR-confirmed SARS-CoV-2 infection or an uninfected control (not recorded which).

CDR3 bases: TGTGCCAGCAGCTTAGAAGGACCAGCGGGCCACTCCTACAATGAGCAGTTCTTC. Translating gives CASSLEGPAGHSYNEQFF. The J gene is TRBJ2-1, the V gene TRBV11-2; possibly TRBD2 for D (6 bases). Germline V CDR1 and CDR2: SGHAT, FQNNGV. V shed 0 bases and J shed 0 bases, with 15 bases lying between them. The CDR3 loop spans 18 amino acids.